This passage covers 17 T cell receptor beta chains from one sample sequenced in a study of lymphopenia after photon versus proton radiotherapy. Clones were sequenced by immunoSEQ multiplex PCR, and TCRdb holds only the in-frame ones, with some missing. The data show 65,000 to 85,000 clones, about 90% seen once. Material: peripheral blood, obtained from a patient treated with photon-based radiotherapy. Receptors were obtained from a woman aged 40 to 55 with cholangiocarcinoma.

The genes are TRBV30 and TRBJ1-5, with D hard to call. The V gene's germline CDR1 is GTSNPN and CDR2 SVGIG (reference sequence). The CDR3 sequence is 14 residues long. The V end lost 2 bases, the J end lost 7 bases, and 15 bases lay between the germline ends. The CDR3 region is CAWSPSSVGQPQHF. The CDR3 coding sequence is TGTGCCTGGAGTCCCTCATCTGTGGGACAGCCCCAGCATTTT. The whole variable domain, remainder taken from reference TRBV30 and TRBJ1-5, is SQTIHQWPATLVQPVGSPLSLECTVEGTSNPNLYWYRQAAGRGLQLLFYSVGIGQISSEVPQNLSASRPQDRQFILSSKKLLLSDSGFYLCAWSPSSVGQPQHFGDGTRLSIL.

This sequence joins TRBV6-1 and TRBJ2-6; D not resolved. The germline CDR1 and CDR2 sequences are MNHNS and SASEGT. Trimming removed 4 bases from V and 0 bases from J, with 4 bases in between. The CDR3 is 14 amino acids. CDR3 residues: CASSVLSGANVLTF. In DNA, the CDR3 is TGTGCCAGCAGTGTCCTCTCTGGGGCCAACGTCCTGACTTTC.

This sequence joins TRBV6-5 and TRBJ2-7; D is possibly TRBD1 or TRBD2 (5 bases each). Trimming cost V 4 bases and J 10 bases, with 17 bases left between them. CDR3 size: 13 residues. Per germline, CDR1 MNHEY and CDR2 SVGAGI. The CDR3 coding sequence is TGTGCCAGCAGTTCTGACGCTTGGGGGAAACAGTACTTC. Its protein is CASSSDAWGKQYF.

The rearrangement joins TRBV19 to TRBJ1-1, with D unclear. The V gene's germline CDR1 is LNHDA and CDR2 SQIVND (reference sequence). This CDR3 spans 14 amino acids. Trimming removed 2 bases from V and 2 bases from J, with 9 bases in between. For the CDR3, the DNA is TGTGCCAGTAGTATAAGGCACCAAAACACTGAAGCTTTCTTT. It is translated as CASSIRHQNTEAFF.

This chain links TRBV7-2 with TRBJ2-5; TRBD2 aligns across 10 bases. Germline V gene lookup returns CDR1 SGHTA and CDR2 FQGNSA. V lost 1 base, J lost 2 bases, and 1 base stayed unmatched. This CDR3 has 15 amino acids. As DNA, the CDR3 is TGTGCCAGCAGCTTAGGGACTAGCGGACAAGAGACCCAGTACTTC. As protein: CASSLGTSGQETQYF.

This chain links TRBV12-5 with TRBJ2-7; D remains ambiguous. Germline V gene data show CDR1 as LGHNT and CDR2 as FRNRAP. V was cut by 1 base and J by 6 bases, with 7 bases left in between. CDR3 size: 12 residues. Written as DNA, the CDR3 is TGTGCTAGTGGTTTGGATCTGGGCGAGCAGTACTTC. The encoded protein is CASGLDLGEQYF.

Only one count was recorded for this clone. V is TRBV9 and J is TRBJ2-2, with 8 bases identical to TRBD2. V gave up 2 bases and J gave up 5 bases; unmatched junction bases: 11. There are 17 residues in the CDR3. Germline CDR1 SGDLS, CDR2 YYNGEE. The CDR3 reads CASSVSGAGARTGELFF. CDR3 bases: TGTGCCAGCAGCGTTAGCGGGGCGGGGGCGAGGACCGGGGAGCTGTTTTTT.

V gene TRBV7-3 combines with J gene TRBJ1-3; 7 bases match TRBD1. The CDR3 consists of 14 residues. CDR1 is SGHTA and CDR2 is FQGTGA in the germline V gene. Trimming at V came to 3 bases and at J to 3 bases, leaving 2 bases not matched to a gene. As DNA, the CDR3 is TGTGCCAGCAGCTTTCGACAGGGTGGAAACACCATATATTTT. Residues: CASSFRQGGNTIYF.

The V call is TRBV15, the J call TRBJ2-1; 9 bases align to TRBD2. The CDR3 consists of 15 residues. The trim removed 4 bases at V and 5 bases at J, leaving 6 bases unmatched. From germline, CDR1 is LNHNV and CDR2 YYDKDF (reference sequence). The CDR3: CATSIRLAVNNEQFF. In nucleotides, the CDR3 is TGTGCCACCAGCATTCGACTAGCGGTAAACAATGAGCAGTTCTTC.

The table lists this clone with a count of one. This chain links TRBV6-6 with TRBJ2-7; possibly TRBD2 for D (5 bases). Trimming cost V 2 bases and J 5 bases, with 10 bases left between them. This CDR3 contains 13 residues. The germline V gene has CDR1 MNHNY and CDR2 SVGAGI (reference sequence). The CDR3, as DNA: TGTGCCAGCAGTTACGACCGGACTCACGAGCAGTACTTC. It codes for CASSYDRTHEQYF.

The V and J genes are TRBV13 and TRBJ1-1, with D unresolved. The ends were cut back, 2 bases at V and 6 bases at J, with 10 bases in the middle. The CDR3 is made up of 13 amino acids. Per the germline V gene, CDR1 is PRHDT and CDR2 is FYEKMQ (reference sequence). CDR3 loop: CASSLSPSPEAFF. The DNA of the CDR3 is TGTGCCAGCAGCTTAAGCCCCTCCCCTGAAGCTTTCTTT.

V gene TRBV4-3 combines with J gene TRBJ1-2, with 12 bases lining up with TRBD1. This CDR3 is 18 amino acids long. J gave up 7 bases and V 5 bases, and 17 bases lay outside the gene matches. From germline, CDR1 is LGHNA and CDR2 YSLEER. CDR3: CASSARPPGTGGAGGYTF. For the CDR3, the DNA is TGCGCCAGCAGCGCTCGGCCCCCCGGGACAGGGGGCGCGGGTGGCTACACCTTC.

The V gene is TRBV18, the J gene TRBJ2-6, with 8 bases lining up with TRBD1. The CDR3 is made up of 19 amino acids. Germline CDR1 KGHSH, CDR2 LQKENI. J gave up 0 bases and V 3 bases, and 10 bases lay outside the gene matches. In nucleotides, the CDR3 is TGTGCCAGCTCACCGTTCCCGAGGACAGGGAACTCTGGGGCCAACGTCCTGACTTTC. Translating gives CASSPFPRTGNSGANVLTF. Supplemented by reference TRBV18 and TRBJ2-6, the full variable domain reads NAGVMQNPRHLVRRRGQEARLRCSPMKGHSHVYWYRQLPEEGLKFMVYLQKENIIDESGMPKERFSAEFPKEGPSILRIQQVVRGDSAAYFCASSPFPRTGNSGANVLTFGAGSRLTVL.

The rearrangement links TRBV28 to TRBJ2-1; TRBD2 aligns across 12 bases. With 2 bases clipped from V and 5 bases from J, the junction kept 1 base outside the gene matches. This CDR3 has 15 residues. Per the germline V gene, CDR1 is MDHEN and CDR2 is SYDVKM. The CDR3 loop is CASSLLAGGNNEQFF. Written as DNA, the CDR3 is TGTGCCAGCAGTTTACTAGCGGGAGGGAACAATGAGCAGTTCTTC.

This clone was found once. DNA for the CDR3: TGTGCCAGCAGCTTCGGAAGGGATAGGGGCTATGGCTACACCTTC. It is translated as CASSFGRDRGYGYTF. The chain couples TRBV11-1 to TRBJ1-2, with D tentatively TRBD1 (5 bases). Trimming stripped 3 bases from V and 4 bases from J, with 15 bases between. The CDR3 length is 15 residues. Germline V gives CDR1 SGHAT, CDR2 FQDESV (reference sequence).

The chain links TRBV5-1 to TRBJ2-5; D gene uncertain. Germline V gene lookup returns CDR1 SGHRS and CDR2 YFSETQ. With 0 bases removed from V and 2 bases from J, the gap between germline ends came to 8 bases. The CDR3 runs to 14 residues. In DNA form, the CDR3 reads TGCGCCAGCAGCTTGGTTCAGTTTCAAGAGACCCAGTACTTC. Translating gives CASSLVQFQETQYF.

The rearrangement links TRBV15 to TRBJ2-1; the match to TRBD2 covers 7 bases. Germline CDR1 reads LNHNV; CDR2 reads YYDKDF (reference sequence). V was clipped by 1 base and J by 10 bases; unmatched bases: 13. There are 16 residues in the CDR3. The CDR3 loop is CATSRGPVASGSEQFF. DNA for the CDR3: TGTGCCACCAGCAGAGGCCCGGTGGCTAGCGGTAGCGAGCAGTTCTTC.